The 6 T cell receptor beta chains below come from one sample, sequenced in a study of T cells after posttransplantation cyclophosphamide. The table came from immunoSEQ multiplex PCR; TCRdb's copy has only in-frame clones and leaves some out. The sample was found to contain around 34,000 clones, and every one recurs. The sequencing input was PBMCs. The receptors come from a woman in her fifties or sixties in good health and a related stem cell transplant donor.

This clone came up a few times. CDR3 nucleotides: TGTGCCAGCAGTGACAGGGGAAGCTCCTACAATGAGCAGTTCTTC. Protein: CASSDRGSSYNEQFF. The rearrangement links TRBV12-3 or TRBV12-4 to TRBJ2-1, with 8 bases aligning to TRBD1. V lost 5 bases, J lost 0 bases, and 3 bases stayed unmatched. The CDR3 contains 15 residues.

This clone was seen many times. The J gene is TRBJ2-7, the V gene TRBV19; 10 positions agree with TRBD1. The CDR3 is 15 amino acids. Trimming removed 5 bases from V and 3 bases from J; junction bases left unmatched: 7. Germline V gene lookup returns CDR1 LNHDA and CDR2 SQIVND (reference sequence). The CDR3 region is CASSQRTGGNYEQYF. The DNA for the CDR3 is TGTGCCAGTAGTCAAAGGACAGGGGGGAACTACGAGCAGTACTTC.

This clone came up many times. V gene TRBV5-1 combines with J gene TRBJ2-5; a possible D gene is TRBD1 (6 bases). The CDR3 spans 16 residues. Germline values: CDR1 SGHRS, CDR2 YFSETQ. V gave up 5 bases and J gave up 3 bases, with 20 bases separating them. CDR3 bases: TGCGCCAGCAGTTATCGGAGTCCGGGACAAGAAGAGACCCAGTACTTC. It specifies CASSYRSPGQEETQYF.

This clone was recorded many times. The chain recombines TRBV6-2 or TRBV6-3 with TRBJ2-7, with 9 bases that match TRBD1. With 5 bases clipped from V and 6 bases from J, the junction kept 5 bases outside the gene matches. Germline CDR1 is MNHEY and CDR2 is SVGEGT. The CDR3 extends over 13 amino acids. CDR3 DNA: TGTGCCAGCAGTACGACAGGGGGTGTCGAGCAGTACTTC. Translated: CASSTTGGVEQYF.

This clone was counted many times. This chain uses TRBV19 with TRBJ2-7, with 8 bases that match TRBD1. V lost 0 bases, J lost 5 bases, and 9 bases stayed unmatched. The length of the CDR3 is 16 residues. Germline CDR1 and CDR2: LNHDA and SQIVND (reference sequence). The CDR3 DNA is TGTGCCAGTAGTATAGACTGGACAGGGAAAGCGGACGAGCAGTACTTC. Amino acids: CASSIDWTGKADEQYF.

This clone was detected many times. This rearrangement joins TRBV28 to TRBJ1-1, with D unclear. V was clipped by 6 bases and J by 4 bases, with 18 bases between them. Germline-derived CDR1 and CDR2 are MDHEN and SYDVKM. This CDR3 contains 15 residues. The CDR3, as DNA: TGTGCCAGCAGCCCAGTCCGGGGAGGGCGCACTGAAGCTTTCTTT. Its protein product is CASSPVRGGRTEAFF.